The clone carrying this T cell receptor beta chain was found a few times. Its antigen is as yet unknown. Germline assignment: CDR1 SGHRS and CDR2 YFSETQ. The V end lost 0 bases, the J end lost 3 bases, and 6 bases lay between the germline ends. The CDR3 runs 13 residues. The data were obtained in a study of cytomegalovirus exposure and HLA in healthy donors. Study-wide context: Early on, a data release was issued that held about 85 million unique TCRs from HLA-typed donors. Whole-study results and caveats: As was reported, the classifier diagnosed cytomegalovirus status with high specificity and sensitivity. It was likely that a cluster of highly shared sequence variants was a sequencing artifact. After further analysis at a later stage, 15,000 to 20,000 TCR beta sequences were associated with HLA alleles at 0.05 false discovery rate.

PCR involved 60 Vbeta and 13 Jbeta primers. Here immunoSEQ multiplex PCR was the method, and the copy in TCRdb shows in-frame clones only, minus some. The repertoire holds 110,000 or so clones, with about 78% as singletons. This chain joins TRBV5-1 and TRBJ1-2; D gene unclear. Specimen: PBMCs. The receptor was derived from a woman aged 25 to 39 in good health and CMV-seropositive. The CDR3 sequence is CASSLDTDYGYTF. The CDR3 DNA reads TGCGCCAGCAGCTTGGACACCGACTATGGCTACACCTTC.